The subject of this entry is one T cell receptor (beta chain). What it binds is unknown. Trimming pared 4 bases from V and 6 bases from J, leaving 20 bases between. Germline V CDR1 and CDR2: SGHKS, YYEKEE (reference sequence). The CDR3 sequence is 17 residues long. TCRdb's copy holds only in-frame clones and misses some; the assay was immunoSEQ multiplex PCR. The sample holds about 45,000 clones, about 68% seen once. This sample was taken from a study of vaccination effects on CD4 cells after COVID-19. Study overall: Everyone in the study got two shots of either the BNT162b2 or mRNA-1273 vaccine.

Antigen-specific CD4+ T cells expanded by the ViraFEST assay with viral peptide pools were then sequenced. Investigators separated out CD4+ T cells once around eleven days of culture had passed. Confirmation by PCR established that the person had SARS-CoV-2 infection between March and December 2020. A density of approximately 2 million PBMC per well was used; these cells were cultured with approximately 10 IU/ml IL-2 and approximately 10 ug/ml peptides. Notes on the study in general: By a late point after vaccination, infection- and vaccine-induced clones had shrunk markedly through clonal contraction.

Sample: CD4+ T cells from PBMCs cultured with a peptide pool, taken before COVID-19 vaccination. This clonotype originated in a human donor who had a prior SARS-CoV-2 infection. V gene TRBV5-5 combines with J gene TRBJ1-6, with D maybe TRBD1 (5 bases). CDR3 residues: CASSRGGAFSSNSPLHF. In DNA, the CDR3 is TGTGCCAGCAGCCGGGGGGGTGCGTTTAGCTCTAATTCACCCCTCCACTTT.